What follows are 11 T cell receptor beta chains derived from one specimen sequenced in a study of technical replicates of blood from a handful of donors. Profiling relied on immunoSEQ multiplex PCR, and the TCRdb table lists in-frame clones only, not all of them. This table has 68,000 or so clones, 80% to 95% appearing once. Sequencing input: PBMCs. These receptors were taken from a human donor in good health. Some clones in this sample may be carry-over from other donors' samples.

This chain connects TRBV7-9 to TRBJ1-5, with D possibly being TRBD1 (6 bases). V lost 3 bases, J lost 1 base, and 10 bases lay in between. Germline CDR1 and CDR2: SEHNR and FQNEAQ (reference sequence). This CDR3 is built from 15 residues. CDR3: CASSFTGSSNQPQHF. In DNA form, the CDR3 reads TGTGCCAGCAGCTTCACAGGGAGCAGCAATCAGCCCCAGCATTTT. The full variable domain, in which reference TRBV7-9 and TRBJ1-5 provide the parts outside the CDR3, is DTGVSQNPRHKITKRGQNVTFRCDPISEHNRLYWYRQTLGQGPEFLTYFQNEAQLEKSRLLSDRFSAERPKGSFSTLEIQRTEQGDSAMYLCASSFTGSSNQPQHFGDGTRLSIL.

The chain employs TRBV27 and TRBJ1-4, with a possible D match to TRBD1 (5 bases). Germline V gene lookup returns CDR1 MNHEY and CDR2 SMNVEV (reference sequence). V gave up 5 bases and J gave up 5 bases, with 9 bases separating them. The CDR3 has 13 residues. This CDR3 is CASSPRQNEKLFF. The CDR3 region has the DNA TGTGCCAGCAGTCCGAGACAGAATGAAAAACTGTTTTTT.

The chain links TRBV11-2 to TRBJ2-7; 8 nucleotides line up with TRBD1. The CDR3 covers 15 residues. Germline CDR1 and CDR2: SGHAT and FQNNGV. Trimming took 1 base from V and 3 from J; bases not matched to a gene: 5. The CDR3 region has the DNA TGTGCCAGCAGCTTAGTGCCAGACAGGGGCTACGAGCAGTACTTC. Translation gives CASSLVPDRGYEQYF.

This rearrangement joins TRBV15 to TRBJ2-7; 8 nucleotides agree with TRBD2. The germline V gene has CDR1 LNHNV and CDR2 YYDKDF (reference sequence). V dropped 4 bases and J dropped 3; count of bases not matched to a gene: 14. CDR3 length: 17 amino acids. CDR3 in amino acids: CATSNKLGGRRDYEQYF. The CDR3 DNA is TGTGCCACCAGCAATAAATTGGGCGGGAGGAGGGACTACGAGCAGTACTTC.

This clone is a singleton in its sample. The V call is TRBV7-3, the J call TRBJ2-2; no definite D call. CDR3 size: 12 residues. V was shortened by 5 bases and J by 4 bases, with 5 bases between the two germline ends. Per germline, CDR1 SGHTA and CDR2 FQGTGA. CDR3 sequence: CASSPSTGELFF. The CDR3 DNA reads TGTGCCAGCAGCCCATCCACCGGGGAGCTGTTTTTT.

V gene TRBV7-6 combines with J gene TRBJ1-6; D may be TRBD1 (5 bases). Germline assignment: CDR1 SGHVS and CDR2 FNYEAQ. V lost 5 bases to trimming and J lost 3 bases, with 14 bases between them. There are 16 residues in the CDR3. The CDR3 nucleotides are TGTGCCAGCAGCCCCCGCGGGGGTGACTATAATTCACCCCTCCACTTT. Translation gives CASSPRGGDYNSPLHF.

V and J are TRBV5-4 and TRBJ1-1; D unresolved. Trimming left V 4 bases short and J 1 base short, with 17 bases between. CDR3 length equals 16 residues. Germline CDR1 SGHNT, CDR2 YYREEE (reference sequence). The CDR3 DNA follows: TGTGCCAGCAGCGCCAGGAGGGAATCCAAGAACACTGAAGCTTTCTTT. Protein: CASSARRESKNTEAFF.

This chain joins TRBV5-1 and TRBJ2-7, with D possibly TRBD2 on 5 matching bases. Germline V lookup: CDR1 SGHRS, CDR2 YFSETQ. The V end was cut by 0 bases, the J end by 0 bases, with 16 bases between. The CDR3 has 17 amino acids. CDR3 residues: CASSLAEGESFSYEQYF. CDR3 coding DNA: TGCGCCAGCAGCTTGGCCGAGGGTGAGTCGTTCTCCTACGAGCAGTACTTC.

The rearrangement links TRBV19 to TRBJ2-1; TRBD2 agrees at 7 bases. The CDR3 is 13 residues long. V lost 5 bases, J lost 6 bases, and 4 bases stayed unmatched. CDR1 is LNHDA and CDR2 is SQIVND in the germline V gene (reference sequence). The CDR3 region has the DNA TGTGCCAGTAGTCGACGGGAGGTCAATGAGCAGTTCTTC. It yields the protein CASSRREVNEQFF.

This clone came up once. The chain couples TRBV7-6 to TRBJ1-2; D remains unclear. V lost 5 bases and J 4 bases, leaving 11 bases between the germline ends. This CDR3 region has 13 residues. Germline V gene sequence: CDR1 SGHVS, CDR2 FNYEAQ. The CDR3 DNA sequence: TGTGCCAGCAGCATCGACGAGGGCTATGGCTACACCTTC. Protein sequence: CASSIDEGYGYTF.

CDR3 sequence reads: CASSQGTSSLTDTQYF. DNA of the CDR3: TGTGCCAGCAGCCAAGGGACTTCCTCACTCACAGATACGCAGTATTTT. The rearrangement uses TRBV7-3 and TRBJ2-3, with D possibly TRBD2 on 6 matching bases. With 5 bases removed from V and 2 bases from J, the gap between germline ends came to 17 bases. The CDR3 is 16 residues long. Germline V gives CDR1 SGHTA, CDR2 FQGTGA.